This is a list of T cell receptor beta chains from one sample in a study of blood T cell repertoires in COVID-19. Assay used: immunoSEQ multiplex PCR; TCRdb lists only in-frame clones, some missing. The sample holds 130,000 or so clones, 60% to 80% seen once. What was sequenced was peripheral blood. The receptors come from a woman aged 70-85 years with acute or convalescent COVID-19. Each CDR3 is given without its conserved first and last residue.

j_call,v_call,cdr3_aa
TRBJ1-5,TRBV5-6,ASSFRSYSNQPQH
TRBJ1-2,TRBV19,ASSTTGAANYGYT
TRBJ2-7,TRBV30,AWSDSSYEQY
TRBJ2-1,TRBV6-6,ASGIRLAGRGEQF
TRBJ1-2,TRBV18,ASSPPGDIYGYT
TRBJ1-4,TRBV5-1,ASSLGGGSEKLF
TRBJ1-5,TRBV19,ASSGGHHSNQPQH
TRBJ2-7,TRBV6-1,ASSEGVYGQY
TRBJ2-7,TRBV30,AFSGSRYEQY
TRBJ1-2,TRBV12-5,ASGLEAGGSYGYT
TRBJ2-1,TRBV27,ASSPRTSGISYNEQF
TRBJ1-2,TRBV20-1,SASLGAQGYT
TRBJ2-1,TRBV6-5,ASSWGGSRDEQF
TRBJ1-5,TRBV10-3,AISDVGGGNQPQH
TRBJ1-2,TRBV28,ASSTGVSYT
TRBJ1-6,TRBV25-1,ASSERVRGRRSPLH